The 17 T cell receptor beta chains reported below all come from one sample, sequenced in a study of beta chain features in type 1 diabetes. All of the isolated RNA was reverse transcribed, so expressed TCRB transcripts were sequenced. TCRdb's copy holds only in-frame clones and misses some; the assay was immunoSEQ multiplex PCR. The data hold about 290,000 clones, with approximately 8.1% observed a single time. Specimen: central memory CD4+ T cells from blood. Source of these receptors: a woman aged 18-29 years in good health.

In its sample, this clone was seen a few times. J is TRBJ2-7 and V is TRBV21-1. TRBV21-1 is marked as a pseudogene. CDR3 size: 13 residues. CDR3 sequence reads: CASSKSPLDEQYF. The CDR3, as DNA: TGTGCCAGCAGCAAATCCCCTTTGGACGAGCAGTACTTC.

Note on this clone: Other DNA sequences from this sample encode an identical CDR3 as well. The gene calls are TRBV19 and TRBJ2-1, with unresolved D. V lost 2 bases to trimming and J lost 5 bases, with 4 bases between them. This CDR3 is built from 12 residues. Per germline, CDR1 LNHDA and CDR2 SQIVND (reference sequence). CDR3 DNA sequence: TGTGCCAGTAGTATAAGGGACAATGAGCAGTTCTTC. Its translation is CASSIRDNEQFF.

This clone was seen more than once but under ten times. The chain combines TRBV28 with TRBJ2-1, with TRBD2 matching 11 bases. With 7 bases clipped from V and 5 bases from J, the junction kept 7 bases outside the gene matches. The CDR3 covers 15 residues. Germline V CDR1 and CDR2: MDHEN, SYDVKM. The CDR3 DNA reads TGTGCCAGCACCTCCGGGACTAGCGGTAACAATGAGCAGTTCTTC. This sequence encodes CASTSGTSGNNEQFF.

The sample holds many counts of this clone. CDR3 in DNA: TGTGCCAGCAGCGCTCGTCTCCAGTGGAATGAGCAGTTCTTC. Amino acids: CASSARLQWNEQFF. V and J are TRBV9 and TRBJ2-1; no clear D. The V gene's germline CDR1 is SGDLS and CDR2 YYNGEE. Trimming removed 3 bases from V and 7 bases from J, with 14 bases in between. This CDR3 is 14 amino acids long. The whole variable domain, remainder taken from reference TRBV9 and TRBJ2-1, is DSGVTQTPKHLITATGQRVTLRCSPRSGDLSVYWYQQSLDQGLQFLIQYYNGEERAKGNILERFSAQQFPDLHSELNLSSLELGDSALYFCASSARLQWNEQFFGPGTRLTVL.

In this sample, this clone turned up a few times. The gene calls are TRBV4-3 and TRBJ1-4; D ambiguous. Germline V gives CDR1 LGHNA, CDR2 YSLEER. The CDR3 is 14 residues long. Trimming took off 3 bases at V and 0 bases at J, with 5 bases between the two ends. CDR3 in amino acids: CASSHWSTNEKLFF. The DNA of the CDR3 is TGCGCCAGCAGCCACTGGTCAACTAATGAAAAACTGTTTTTT.

The genes are TRBV7-2 and TRBJ2-1, with 8 bases aligning to TRBD2. V trimming: 5 bases; J trimming: 4 bases; junction bases outside the gene matches: 10. Germline loops: CDR1 SGHTA, CDR2 FQGNSA. The CDR3 loop spans 16 amino acids. CDR3 loop: CASSPGGGRIYNEQFF. CDR3 sequence (DNA): TGTGCCAGCAGCCCTGGCGGGGGGAGAATATACAATGAGCAGTTCTTC. The whole variable domain, remainder taken from reference TRBV7-2 and TRBJ2-1, is GAGVSQSPSNKVTEKGKDVELRCDPISGHTALYWYRQSLGQGLEFLIYFQGNSAPDKSGLPSDRFSAERTGGSVSTLTIQRTQQEDSAVYLCASSPGGGRIYNEQFFGPGTRLTVL.

The genes are TRBV30 and TRBJ2-1; TRBD1 aligns across 9 bases. The V gene's germline CDR1 is GTSNPN and CDR2 SVGIG (reference sequence). V was pared by 7 bases and J by 15 bases, with 7 bases of the junction left unmatched. The CDR3 is 10 residues long. DNA of the CDR3: TGTGCCTCCCACAGGGGGCCTCTGTTCTTC. Protein: CASHRGPLFF. The whole variable domain, remainder taken from reference TRBV30 and TRBJ2-1, is SQTIHQWPATLVQPVGSPLSLECTVEGTSNPNLYWYRQAAGRGLQLLFYSVGIGQISSEVPQNLSASRPQDRQFILSSKKLLLSDSGFYLCASHRGPLFFGPGTRLTVL.

This clone showed up just a few times. A read error may account for a junction end that differs from germline. The J gene is TRBJ2-6, the V gene TRBV6-1, with 8 bases identical to TRBD2. Per the germline V gene, CDR1 is MNHNS and CDR2 is SASEGT. The CDR3 length is 15 residues. CDR3: CARRAGGSGANVLTF. The CDR3 DNA follows: TGTGCCCGCAGGGCGGGGGGCTCGGGGGCCAACGTCCTGACTTTC.

The count of this clone is one. Within the sample, other DNA sequences also encode this same CDR3. V is TRBV7-3 and J is TRBJ2-5; 14 bases are shared with TRBD2. The CDR3 loop spans 17 amino acids. V was pared by 5 bases and J by 1 base, with 6 bases of the junction left unmatched. CDR1 and CDR2 from the germline V gene are SGHTA and FQGTGA. The CDR3 DNA is TGTGCCAGCAGCCCGGGGACTAGCGGGGGACTCCAAGAGACCCAGTACTTC. Its translation is CASSPGTSGGLQETQYF. Filled out from reference TRBV7-3 and TRBJ2-5, the complete variable domain reads GAGVSQTPSNKVTEKGKYVELRCDPISGHTALYWYRQSLGQGPEFLIYFQGTGAADDSGLPNDRFFAVRPEGSVSTLKIQRTERGDSAVYLCASSPGTSGGLQETQYFGPGTRLLVL.

The chain combines TRBV28 with TRBJ1-1; 9 bases match TRBD1. In germline, CDR1 is MDHEN, CDR2 SYDVKM. With V trimmed by 5 bases and J by 4 bases, 8 bases remained unmatched. The length of the CDR3 is 15 residues. The CDR3 DNA reads TGTGCCAGCAGTCCCAACAGGGGGCTGTTCACTGAAGCTTTCTTT. It yields the protein CASSPNRGLFTEAFF.

The chain recombines TRBV5-4 with TRBJ2-3; possible D gene TRBD1, 5 bases. The CDR3 is 15 amino acids. Germline V gives CDR1 SGHNT, CDR2 YYREEE (reference sequence). V lost 1 base and J 5 bases, leaving 14 bases between the germline ends. The CDR3 DNA reads TGTGCCAGCAGCTTGCGGTCAGGGCCTGTAGATACGCAGTATTTT. Protein: CASSLRSGPVDTQYF.

CDR3 nucleotide sequence: TGTGCCAGCAGCTTAGTTGGGGGGCAAGAGACCCAGTACTTC. As protein: CASSLVGGQETQYF. This chain connects TRBV11-3 to TRBJ2-5; weak D call: TRBD2 (6 bases). V was clipped by 1 base and J by 2 bases, with 8 bases between them. Germline-derived CDR1 and CDR2 are SGHNT and YENEEA. This CDR3 comprises 14 residues.

The chain joins TRBV2 to TRBJ1-2, with D possibly being TRBD1 (6 bases). Trimming took off 5 bases at V and 7 bases at J, with 17 bases between the two ends. The CDR3 has 14 amino acids. Looked up from germline, CDR1 is SNHLY and CDR2 is FYNNEI. CDR3 residues: CASSKPGGALGYTF. DNA for the CDR3: TGTGCCAGCAGTAAGCCCGGGGGGGCGCTTGGCTACACCTTC.

This clone was picked up a small number of times. The chain links TRBV28 to TRBJ1-4; D unresolved. This CDR3 is built from 12 residues. Germline CDR1 and CDR2: MDHEN and SYDVKM. Trimming cost V 8 bases and J 4 bases, with 8 bases left between them. CDR3 DNA sequence: TGTGCCAGCGGTAGGAGTAATGAAAAACTGTTTTTT. Amino acid sequence: CASGRSNEKLFF.

This chain uses TRBV7-2 with TRBJ1-2; 7 nucleotides align to TRBD1. The CDR3 consists of 16 residues. Germline CDR1 reads SGHTA; CDR2 reads FQGNSA. The V gene end was trimmed by 1 base and the J gene end by 6 bases; junction bases not matched to a gene: 11. The CDR3 loop is CASSLGGQFQRDGYTF. The CDR3 DNA follows: TGTGCCAGCAGCTTAGGGGGACAGTTCCAGCGGGATGGCTACACCTTC.

The rearrangement joins TRBV7-9 to TRBJ2-5; possible D gene TRBD2, 5 bases. The ends were cut back, 0 bases at V and 8 bases at J, with 10 bases in the middle. This CDR3 is 13 amino acids long. CDR1 and CDR2 from the germline V gene are SEHNR and FQNEAQ (reference sequence). This CDR3 reads CASSLAGSGTQYF. The CDR3, as DNA: TGTGCCAGCAGCTTAGCGGGAAGCGGCACCCAGTACTTC.

The rearrangement uses TRBV6-5 and TRBJ2-5; 12 bases align to TRBD2. V was pared by 4 bases and J by 7 bases, with 7 bases of the junction left unmatched. The germline V gene has CDR1 MNHEY and CDR2 SVGAGI. The CDR3 length is 15 residues. This CDR3 reads CASSSGLAGHGTQYF. The CDR3 DNA reads TGTGCCAGCAGTTCCGGACTAGCGGGGCACGGGACCCAGTACTTC.